This is a list of T cell receptor beta chains from one sample in a study of blood T cell repertoires in COVID-19. Some clones are missing from TCRdb's copy, which holds only in-frame ones; the method was immunoSEQ multiplex PCR. This table has about 120,000 clones, around three quarters appearing once. Sequenced sample: peripheral blood. The origin of the receptors is a man in his fifties or sixties with active or convalescent COVID-19. Both conserved end residues are part of each CDR3. The order of the fields is V gene, J gene, clone size, D gene, CDR3 protein. A D gene is named only where the DNA matches it firmly. The size entry is marked missing in some rows and otherwise reads once, few, many or a size class.

V: TRBV29-1
J: TRBJ2-7
size: few
D: NA
CDR3: CSVEDPRSYEQYF

V: TRBV5-1
J: TRBJ2-2
size: NA
D: NA
CDR3: CASSWPRTGELFF

V: TRBV6-5
J: TRBJ1-1
size: NA
D: NA
CDR3: CASSSQGYTEAFF

V: TRBV10-3
J: TRBJ1-2
size: NA
D: TRBD1
CDR3: CAISGTGEIMDGYTF

V: TRBV30
J: TRBJ1-1
size: NA
D: NA
CDR3: CAWRGPSNTEAFF

V: TRBV7-2
J: TRBJ2-4
size: NA
D: NA
CDR3: CASTAGRREKNIQYF

V: TRBV9
J: TRBJ2-7
size: NA
D: NA
CDR3: CASSGSGSSSYEQYF

V: TRBV30
J: TRBJ1-2
size: NA
D: NA
CDR3: CAWSKGANYGYTF

V: TRBV3-1/TRBV3-2
J: TRBJ2-5
size: once
D: NA
CDR3: CASSPLGGVTSETQYF

V: TRBV7-3
J: TRBJ2-7
size: NA
D: NA
CDR3: CASSLTGGGEQYF

V: TRBV21-1
J: TRBJ2-1
size: NA
D: NA
CDR3: CASSKWRASGSFNNEQFF

V: TRBV28
J: TRBJ2-2
size: NA
D: NA
CDR3: CASSLPLGTDSAQTNTGELFF

V: TRBV4-2
J: TRBJ2-5
size: NA
D: TRBD2
CDR3: CASSQDFFGRLAPGLETQYF

V: TRBV28
J: TRBJ1-1
size: NA
D: NA
CDR3: CASTRGPIRTEAFF

V: TRBV15
J: TRBJ2-2
size: NA
D: NA
CDR3: CATSRPEKAGELFF

V: TRBV15
J: TRBJ2-3
size: NA
D: NA
CDR3: CATSSVTVSTDTQYF

V: TRBV6-5
J: TRBJ2-3
size: NA
D: TRBD2
CDR3: CASSYSRTSGGDTQYF

V: TRBV9
J: TRBJ2-2
size: NA
D: NA
CDR3: CASSVGRVVTGELFF

V: TRBV2
J: TRBJ1-6
size: NA
D: TRBD1
CDR3: CASSGEQGKNSPLHF

V: TRBV11-1
J: TRBJ2-1
size: NA
D: NA
CDR3: CASSFGQSYNEQFF

V: TRBV4-1
J: TRBJ2-1
size: NA
D: TRBD2
CDR3: CASSQVPGGPTYNEQFF

V: TRBV24-1
J: TRBJ2-3
size: once
D: TRBD2
CDR3: CATGVAGGPGVADTQYF